This T cell receptor (beta chain) stems from a study of blood T cell repertoires in COVID-19 (dated by TCRdb to 2019 to 2021). Study-level background: The collaborator samples originated in the United States, Italy and Spain and spanned the acute and convalescent phases of COVID-19. The samples were drawn from two sources: the first 160 participants of the ongoing ImmuneRACE study, and 1,254 subjects contributed by 6 global collaborators. The dataset comprised deeply sampled blood TCRbeta repertoires from subjects exposed to, actively infected with, or recovered from COVID-19. The repertoires were released in a freely available public database intended as a resource for research on the immune response to SARS-CoV-2. A de-identified subject ID, COVID-19 status, age in years and sex were almost always included in the sample metadata. Where available, HLA class I and class II types were taken from metadata supplied by the sample provider and were not determined by assay-based typing. The prospective study material was composed of cDNA or gDNA derived from T cells, B-cell-depleted T cells, or PBMCs.

For this clone: Its binding antigen is unknown. No much larger clone exists at a distance of one base, and base qualities are not known.

One collaborating source in Seattle enrolled patients while the patients were actively infected and followed the patients over time throughout the course of disease. Collaborating institutions collected whole blood in K2EDTA tubes following their own protocols. For TCRbeta analysis, collaborators shipped samples as frozen whole blood, isolated PBMCs, or DNA extracted from either of those sample types. CDR1 and CDR2, per the germline V gene, are MGHRA and YSYEKL. Trimming removed 4 bases from V and 0 bases from J; the gene matches leave 2 bases unexplained. Measured from the cysteine to the phenylalanine, the CDR3 is 14 residues long. Only the CDR3 region is kept as DNA, spanning 42 bases read in frame from base 1. TCRbeta CDR3 regions were amplified from genomic DNA by means of the immunoSEQ Assay, a bias-controlled multiplex PCR. As for the original processing: Nucleated cell counts per sample were estimated from amplification of reference gene primers within the assay. To quantify the absolute abundance of each unique TCRbeta CDR3 rearrangement, sequence reads were collapsed and filtered. For each sample, productive Simpson clonality was calculated as the square root of Simpson's diversity index over productive rearrangements. In TCRdb, the immuneACCESS table is reduced to in-frame sequences with V and J assigned. These tables do not hold every clone; where another copy was compared, an unresolved V gene accounts for under half, and the others remain unexplained. V and J calls and clone size are as listed in that table; D and trimming were resolved from the DNA. The sample yields some 400,000 clones; around 87% were counted once. The top ten clones comprise 8% to 13% of the sample.

What the research found in general, with its limitations: Clinical and demographic metadata were provided uncurated, with the amount varying by source and participant.

Source material: peripheral blood. The chain is encoded by TRBV4-1 joined to TRBJ2-7; TRBD1 matches 8 bases in the middle. This sequence was found in a woman between 25 and 40 years old with COVID-19, enrolled during active disease. The CDR3: CASSLGQASYEQYF. The bases read TGCGCCAGCAGCCTGGGACAGGCCTCCTACGAGCAGTACTTC.